This T cell receptor (beta chain) was recorded in a study of blood T cell repertoires in COVID-19. Germline V gene data show CDR1 as SGHTA and CDR2 as FQGNSA. The CDR3 is 13 amino acids. V lost 1 base and J 4 bases, leaving 5 bases between the germline ends. The repertoire was sequenced with immunoSEQ multiplex PCR; TCRdb's copy has only in-frame clones and lacks some. The repertoire includes over 90,000 clones, roughly nine tenths of them detected once, and 2% to 2.5% sits in the top ten. This clonotype was sampled from a man aged 45 to 65 with active COVID-19. The chain recombines TRBV7-2 with TRBJ2-1; no clear D. Sequencing was done on a sample of peripheral blood. CDR3 residues: CASSLGSYNEQFF. The CDR3 DNA is TGTGCCAGCAGCTTAGGCAGTTACAATGAGCAGTTCTTC. The full variable domain, rest sourced from reference TRBV7-2 and TRBJ2-1, is GAGVSQSPSNKVTEKGKDVELRCDPISGHTALYWYRQSLGQGLEFLIYFQGNSAPDKSGLPSDRFSAERTGGSVSTLTIQRTQQEDSAVYLCASSLGSYNEQFFGPGTRLTVL.